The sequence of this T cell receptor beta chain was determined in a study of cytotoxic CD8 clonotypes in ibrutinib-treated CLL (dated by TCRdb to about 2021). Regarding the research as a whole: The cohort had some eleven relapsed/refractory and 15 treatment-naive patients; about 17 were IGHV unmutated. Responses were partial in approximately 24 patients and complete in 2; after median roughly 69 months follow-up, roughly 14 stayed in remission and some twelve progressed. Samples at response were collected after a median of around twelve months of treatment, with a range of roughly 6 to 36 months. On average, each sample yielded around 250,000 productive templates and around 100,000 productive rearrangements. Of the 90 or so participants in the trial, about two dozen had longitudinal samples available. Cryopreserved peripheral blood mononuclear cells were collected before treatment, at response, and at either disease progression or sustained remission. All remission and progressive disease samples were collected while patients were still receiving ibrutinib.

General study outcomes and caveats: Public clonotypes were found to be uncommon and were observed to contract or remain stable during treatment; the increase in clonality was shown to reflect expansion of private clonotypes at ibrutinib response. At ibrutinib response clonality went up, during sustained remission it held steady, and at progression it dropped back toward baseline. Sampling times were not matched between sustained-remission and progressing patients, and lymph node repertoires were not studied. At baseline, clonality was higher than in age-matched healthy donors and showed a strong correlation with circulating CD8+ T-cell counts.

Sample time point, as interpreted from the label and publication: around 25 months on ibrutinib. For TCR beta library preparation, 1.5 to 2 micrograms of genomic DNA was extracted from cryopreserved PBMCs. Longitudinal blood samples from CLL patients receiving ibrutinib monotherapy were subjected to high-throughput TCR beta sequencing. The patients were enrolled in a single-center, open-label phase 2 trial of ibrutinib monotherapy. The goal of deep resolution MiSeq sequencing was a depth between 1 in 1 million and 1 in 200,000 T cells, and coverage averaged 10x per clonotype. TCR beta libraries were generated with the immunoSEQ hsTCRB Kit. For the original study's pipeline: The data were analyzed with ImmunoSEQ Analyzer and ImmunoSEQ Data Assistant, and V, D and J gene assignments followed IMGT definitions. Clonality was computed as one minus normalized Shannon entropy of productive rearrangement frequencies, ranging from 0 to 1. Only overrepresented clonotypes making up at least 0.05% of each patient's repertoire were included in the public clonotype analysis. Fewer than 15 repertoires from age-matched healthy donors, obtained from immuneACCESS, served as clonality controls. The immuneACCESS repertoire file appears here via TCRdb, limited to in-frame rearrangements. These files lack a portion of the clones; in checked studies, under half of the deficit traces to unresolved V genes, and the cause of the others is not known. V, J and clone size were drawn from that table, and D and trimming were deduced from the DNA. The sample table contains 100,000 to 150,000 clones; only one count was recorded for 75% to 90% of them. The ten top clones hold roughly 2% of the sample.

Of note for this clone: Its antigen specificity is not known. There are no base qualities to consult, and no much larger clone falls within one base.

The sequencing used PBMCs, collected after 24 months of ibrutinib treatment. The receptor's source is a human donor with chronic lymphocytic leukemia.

The bases read TGTGCCAGCAGCTTAACAGGGTTGGCCTACGAGCAGTACTTC. Protein translation: CASSLTGLAYEQYF. The chain is made from TRBV13 and TRBJ2-7, with TRBD1 perhaps the D gene, on 6 matching bases. Looking up the germline V gene (reference sequence) yields CDR1 PRHDT and CDR2 FYEKMQ. V sheds 2 bases and J sheds 2 bases, leaving 10 bases between their ends. The CDR3 runs 14 amino acids, cysteine and phenylalanine included. The kept DNA is CDR3 alone, 42 bases in frame from the first base.